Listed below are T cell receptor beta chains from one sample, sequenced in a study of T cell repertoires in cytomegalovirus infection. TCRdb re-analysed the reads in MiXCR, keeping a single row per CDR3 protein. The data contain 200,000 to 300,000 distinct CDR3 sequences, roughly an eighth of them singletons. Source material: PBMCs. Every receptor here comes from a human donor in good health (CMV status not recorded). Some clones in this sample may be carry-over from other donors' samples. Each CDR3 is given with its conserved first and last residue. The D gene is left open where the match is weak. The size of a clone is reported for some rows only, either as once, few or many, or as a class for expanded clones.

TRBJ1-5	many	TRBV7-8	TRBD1	TGTGCCAGCAGCTTTGGTACAGGGGGCAGTCAGCCCCAGCATTTT	CASSFGTGGSQPQHF
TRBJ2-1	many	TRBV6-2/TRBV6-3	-	TGTGCCAGCAGCACCAGCGGTCCGGCCCTCTACAATGAGCAGTTCTTC	CASSTSGPALYNEQFF
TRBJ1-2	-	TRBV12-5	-	TGTGCTAGTGGTTCCGGTTCTGGTTTATATGGCTACACCTTC	CASGSGSGLYGYTF
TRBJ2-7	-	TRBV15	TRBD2	TGTGCCACCAGCAGACTAGCGGGAGCCTACGAGCAGTACTTC	CATSRLAGAYEQYF
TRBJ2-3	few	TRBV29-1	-	TGCAGCGTTGAAAGGGACCTTAGCACAGATACGCAGTATTTT	CSVERDLSTDTQYF
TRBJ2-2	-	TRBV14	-	TGTGCCAGCAGCCAGCGTTCGTGGGCTCTAAGGGAGCTGTTTTTT	CASSQRSWALRELFF
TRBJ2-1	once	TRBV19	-	TGTGCCAGTAAGGAGCGTCCACTCTACAATGAGCAGTTCTTC	CASKERPLYNEQFF
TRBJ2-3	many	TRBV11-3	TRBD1	TGTGCCAGCAGCAGGGGACAGGGAGAGACTGATACGCAGTATTTT	CASSRGQGETDTQYF
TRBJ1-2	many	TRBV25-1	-	TGTGCCAGCAGCGCAAACCCAGGGGTCTATGGCTACACCTTC	CASSANPGVYGYTF
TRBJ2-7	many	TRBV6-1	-	TGTGCCAGCAGTTCCGACAGCCACTACGAGCAGTACTTC	CASSSDSHYEQYF
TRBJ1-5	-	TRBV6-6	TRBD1	TGTGCCAGCAGAGACAGGGAAACGGTATATAGCAATCAGCCCCAGCATTTT	CASRDRETVYSNQPQHF
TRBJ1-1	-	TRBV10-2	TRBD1	TGCGCCAGCAGTGAGTTCCGACAGGGTGTTGAAGCTTTCTTT	CASSEFRQGVEAFF
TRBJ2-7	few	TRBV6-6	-	TGTGCCAGCAGTTATTTGGAGGGGGTAGGGTACGAGCAGTACTTC	CASSYLEGVGYEQYF
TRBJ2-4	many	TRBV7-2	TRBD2	TGTGCCAGCAGCTTTAGCGGGAGTGTAAACATTCAGTACTTC	CASSFSGSVNIQYF
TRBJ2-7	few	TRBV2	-	TGTGCCAGCAGGCCACGGCTCTACGAGCAGTACTTC	CASRPRLYEQYF
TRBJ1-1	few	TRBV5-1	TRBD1	TGCGCCAGCAGCTGGAGGACAGGGGAAGATAACACTGAAGCTTTCTTT	CASSWRTGEDNTEAFF
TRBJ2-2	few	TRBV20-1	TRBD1	TGCAGTGCCACGGACAGGGGGGACACCGGGGAGCTGTTTTTT	CSATDRGDTGELFF
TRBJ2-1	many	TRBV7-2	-	TGTGCCAGCAGCGACCCCACGATACTAGACTTC	CASSDPTILDF
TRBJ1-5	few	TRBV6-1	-	TGTGCCAGCAGGTCAGGGACAAACAATCAGCCCCAGCATTTT	CASRSGTNNQPQHF
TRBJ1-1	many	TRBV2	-	TGTGCCAGCAGTTCTATGGGCTCCCTGGCCTCTGAAGCTTTCTTT	CASSSMGSLASEAFF
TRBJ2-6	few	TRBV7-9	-	TGTGCCAGCAGAGTCGGGGCCGACGCTGGGGCCAACGTCCTGACTTTC	CASRVGADAGANVLTF
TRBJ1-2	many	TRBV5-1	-	TGCGCCAGCAGCTTCGGGACACCCACCGGGTATGGCTACACCTTC	CASSFGTPTGYGYTF
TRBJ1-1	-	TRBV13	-	TGTGCCAGCAGCTTAACCAGGGCCTACACTGAAGCTTTCTTT	CASSLTRAYTEAFF
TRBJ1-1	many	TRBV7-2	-	TGTGCCAGCAGCCGGCCCCCGGGGCTTAAAGCTTTCTTT	CASSRPPGLKAFF
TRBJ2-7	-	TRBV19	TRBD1	TGTGCCAGTAGTAGCCGAAGGGACAGCGCGGTATACGAGCAGTACTTC	CASSSRRDSAVYEQYF
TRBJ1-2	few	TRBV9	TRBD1	TGTGCCAGCAGCCTCACAGGGGAGTATGGCTACACCTTC	CASSLTGEYGYTF
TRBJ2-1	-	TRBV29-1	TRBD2	TGCAGCGTTGAAGGACTAGCGGGACTCTCCAATGAGCAGTTCTTC	CSVEGLAGLSNEQFF
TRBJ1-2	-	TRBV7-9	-	TGTGCCAGCAGCTTAGCCCTGGGGGCAAACTATGGCTACACCTTC	CASSLALGANYGYTF
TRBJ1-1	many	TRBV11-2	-	TGTGCCAGCAGCTTAGCGGGGGGGGCGACCCCTGAAGCTTTCTTT	CASSLAGGATPEAFF
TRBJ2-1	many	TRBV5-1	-	TGCGCCAGCAGCTTCTTCGATCAGGGGAACAATGAGCAGTTCTTC	CASSFFDQGNNEQFF
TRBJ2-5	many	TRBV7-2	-	TGTGCCAGCAGCTCCTACAGCGGGTATCAAGAGACCCAGTACTTC	CASSSYSGYQETQYF
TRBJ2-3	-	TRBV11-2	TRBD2	TGTGCCAGCGCCTTAGCGGGGGGGGGCGCAGATACGCAGTATTTT	CASALAGGGADTQYF
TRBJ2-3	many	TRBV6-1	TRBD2	TGTGCCAGCAGCGCTAGCGGGGGGTTTGATACGCAGTATTTT	CASSASGGFDTQYF
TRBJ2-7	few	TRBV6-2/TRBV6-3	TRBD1	TGTGCCAGCAGGGGACAGAAAACCTACGAGCAGTACTTC	CASRGQKTYEQYF
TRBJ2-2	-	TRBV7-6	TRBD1	TGTGCCAGCAGCCCCTGGACAGGGGGGAACACCGGGGAGCTGTTTTTT	CASSPWTGGNTGELFF
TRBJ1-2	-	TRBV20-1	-	TGCAGTGCTCCCGACGAGAACTATGGCTACACCTTC	CSAPDENYGYTF
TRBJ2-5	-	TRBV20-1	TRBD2	TGCAGTGCTTACGTAGCGGGGAGCCCTCAAGAGACCCAGTACTTC	CSAYVAGSPQETQYF
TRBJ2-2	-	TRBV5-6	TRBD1	TGTGCCAGCAGCTTGGGAGACAGGGCCACCGGGGAGCTGTTTTTT	CASSLGDRATGELFF
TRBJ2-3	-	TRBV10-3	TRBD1	TGTGCCATCAGCAGCGACAGGGGGTCCACAGATACGCAGTATTTT	CAISSDRGSTDTQYF
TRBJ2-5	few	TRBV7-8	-	TGTGCCAGCAGCCCCCGAGGGGTCTCCCGGGGCCAGTACTTC	CASSPRGVSRGQYF
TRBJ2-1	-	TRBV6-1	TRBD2	TGTGCCAGCAGTCCTACTCTAGCGGGCGGAAATGAGCAGTTCTTC	CASSPTLAGGNEQFF
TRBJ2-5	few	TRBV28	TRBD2	TGTGCCAGCAGTGACGGCGGGAGTCAAGAGACCCAGTACTTC	CASSDGGSQETQYF
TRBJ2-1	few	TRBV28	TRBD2	TGTGCCAGCAGTTATCCTCCCGGGACTAGCGGGAGAGATGAGCAGTTCTTC	CASSYPPGTSGRDEQFF
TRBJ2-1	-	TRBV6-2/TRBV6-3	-	TGTGCCAGCGGCAGGAACCACGAGCAGTTCTTC	CASGRNHEQFF
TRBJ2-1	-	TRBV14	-	TGTGCCAGCAGCCAAGATTGGTGGAATGAGCAGTTCTTC	CASSQDWWNEQFF
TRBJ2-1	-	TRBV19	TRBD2	TGTGCCAGTACCCCCTTCCCTAGCGGGTCCTCCTACAATGAGCAGTTCTTC	CASTPFPSGSSYNEQFF
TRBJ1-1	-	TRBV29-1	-	TGCAGCACGGGCAGGGAGGGCACTGAAGCTTTCTTT	CSTGREGTEAFF
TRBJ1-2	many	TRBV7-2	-	TGTGCCAGCAGCTTAAGAAGCGGCAGAAGTACTAACTATGGCTACACCTTC	CASSLRSGRSTNYGYTF
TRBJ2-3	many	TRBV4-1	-	TGCGCCAGCAGCCAAGACCGGGACTTCGTGACAGATACGCAGTATTTT	CASSQDRDFVTDTQYF
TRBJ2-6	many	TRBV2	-	TGTGCCAGCAATCCGTTCTCTGGGGCCAACGTCCTGACTTTC	CASNPFSGANVLTF
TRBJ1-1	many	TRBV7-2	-	TGTGCCAGCAGCCCCCGGCGGGTTAACACTGAAGCTTTCTTT	CASSPRRVNTEAFF
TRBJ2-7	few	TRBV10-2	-	TGCGCCAGCACGGCCTACGAGCAGTACTTC	CASTAYEQYF
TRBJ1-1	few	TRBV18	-	TGTGCCAGCTCAGCCTCACAGAGGTTGAACACTGAAGCTTTCTTT	CASSASQRLNTEAFF
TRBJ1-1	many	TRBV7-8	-	TGTGCCAGCAGCTTAGAGGCAGGCATGAACACTGAAGCTTTCTTT	CASSLEAGMNTEAFF
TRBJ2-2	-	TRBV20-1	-	TGCAGTGCGGTGGAGAGTAGGAACACCGGGGAGCTGTTTTTT	CSAVESRNTGELFF
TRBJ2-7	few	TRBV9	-	TGTGCCAGCAGCGTAGATGGTAGCGGAGCGTACGAGCAGTACTTC	CASSVDGSGAYEQYF
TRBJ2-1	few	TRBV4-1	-	TGCGCCAGCAGCCACGGCTCCCGGGACTTCGACAATGAGCAGTTCTTC	CASSHGSRDFDNEQFF